Listed below are T cell receptor beta chains from one sample, sequenced in a study of long-term antiretroviral therapy in people with HIV. The data were produced by immunoSEQ multiplex PCR, yet TCRdb's version contains in-frame clones alone and is incomplete. The sample yields about 32,000 clones, roughly 85% seen once. This specimen consisted of unsorted PBMCs, obtained about 3.3 years after starting antiretroviral therapy. Source of these receptors: a man between 18 and 29 years old with HIV. Each CDR3 is given with its conserved first and last residue. D genes are given only for firm matches. A row's size may be missing; if present it is once, few, many or a size class.

NA	TRBV7-2	TRBJ1-2	NA	TGTGCCAGCAGAGGAAGGGACCTCGCTGGCTACACCTTC	CASRGRDLAGYTF
NA	TRBV9	TRBJ2-5	NA	TGTGCCAGCAGCGTCGGGACGGAGAGATGGAGGACCCAGTACTTC	CASSVGTERWRTQYF
NA	TRBV4-1	TRBJ1-5	TRBD1	TGCGCCAGCAGCCAAGAGGTTGACAGGGGAGGTCAGCCCCAGCATTTT	CASSQEVDRGGQPQHF
NA	TRBV5-6	TRBJ2-7	TRBD2	TGTGCCAGCAGCGCCCTAAGCGGGAGAAGCTACGAGCAGTACTTC	CASSALSGRSYEQYF
NA	TRBV7-2	TRBJ1-5	NA	TGTGCCAGCAGCTCGTCCGGAGAAGGTCAGCCCCAGCATTTT	CASSSSGEGQPQHF
NA	TRBV4-3	TRBJ2-7	NA	TGCGCCAGCAGCCAAGGCCTCCAACTCTACGAGCAGTACTTC	CASSQGLQLYEQYF
NA	TRBV19	TRBJ2-2	NA	TGTGCCAGTAGTAAAGGGATCGGGGCGAACACCGGGGAGCTGTTTTTT	CASSKGIGANTGELFF
NA	TRBV20-1	TRBJ1-2	NA	TGCAGTGCTAAACGTAACTATGGCTACACCTTC	CSAKRNYGYTF
NA	TRBV7-8	TRBJ2-3	TRBD2	TGTGCCAGCACCCAGCGGGAGGGGGGTGCAGATACGCAGTATTTT	CASTQREGGADTQYF
NA	TRBV11-2	TRBJ2-6	NA	TGTGCCAGCAGCTTGCCCAGGGCCAACGTCCTGACTTTC	CASSLPRANVLTF
NA	TRBV6-5	TRBJ2-7	NA	TGTGCCAGCAGTTACGCCAGCTCCTACGAGCAGTACTTC	CASSYASSYEQYF
NA	TRBV10-2	TRBJ2-5	TRBD2	TGCGCCAGCAGTCGGGAGCGGGGGGGTGCACAAGAGACCCAGTACTTC	CASSRERGGAQETQYF
NA	TRBV19	TRBJ1-2	TRBD1	TGTGCCAGTAGTATGAGGGGACAGGGGAATGGCTACACCTTC	CASSMRGQGNGYTF
NA	TRBV7-7	TRBJ2-2	NA	TGTGCTAGCAGCCCGGCAACGAGGGCGAACACCGGGGAGCTGTTTTTT	CASSPATRANTGELFF
NA	TRBV28	TRBJ1-5	NA	TGTGCCAGCAGTCCCTACGTGTCCTATAAGCCGCAGGGAAGTCAGCCCCAGCATTTT	CASSPYVSYKPQGSQPQHF
NA	TRBV10-3	TRBJ2-1	TRBD2	TGTGCCATCAGTGAGTCGACTAGCGGGAGTGGCAATGAGCAGTTCTTC	CAISESTSGSGNEQFF
NA	TRBV5-8	TRBJ2-7	TRBD2	TGTGCCAGCAGCCGCACGTTCAGGGGGAGCGGGAGGAAGGACGAGCAGTACTTC	CASSRTFRGSGRKDEQYF
NA	TRBV27	TRBJ1-2	TRBD1	TGTGCCAGCCAAGGACAGGGGTATGGCTACACCTTC	CASQGQGYGYTF
NA	TRBV5-4	TRBJ2-1	TRBD2	TGTGCCAGCAGCTTGGCCCTTGGCGGGGGGTTGCACAATGAGCAGTTCTTC	CASSLALGGGLHNEQFF
NA	TRBV9	TRBJ2-5	NA	TGTGCCAGCAGCGTAGAGGGGGTTCGGGAAGAGACCCAGTACTTC	CASSVEGVREETQYF
NA	TRBV18	TRBJ2-5	NA	TGTGCCAGCTCACCGGGGGTCCAAGAGACCCAGTACTTC	CASSPGVQETQYF
NA	TRBV9	TRBJ2-7	TRBD1	TGTGCCAGCAGCGCCGGGACAGTGCCCTACGAGCAGTACTTC	CASSAGTVPYEQYF
NA	TRBV5-1	TRBJ2-2	TRBD1	TGCGCCAGCAGCTCGGGACAGGGGGCGTTCACCGGGGAGCTGTTTTTT	CASSSGQGAFTGELFF
NA	TRBV7-9	TRBJ2-2	NA	TGTGCCAGCAGCTTAGTAGGGTTTGACGGGGAGCTGTTTTTT	CASSLVGFDGELFF
NA	TRBV10-3	TRBJ2-7	TRBD2	TGTGCCATCAGTGATGGACTAGCGGAAAACTACGAGCAGTACTTC	CAISDGLAENYEQYF
once	TRBV6-6	TRBJ1-5	TRBD1	TGTGCCAGCACCCCCGGACAGGGAAGCAATCAGCCCCAGCATTTT	CASTPGQGSNQPQHF
NA	TRBV6-5	TRBJ1-1	TRBD1	TGTGCCAGCAGTTACTCGGGGACAGGGGGCCAATCTGAAGCTTTCTTT	CASSYSGTGGQSEAFF
NA	TRBV5-1	TRBJ2-3	NA	TGCGCCAGCAGCTTTCGACTAGACTCCACAGATACGCAGTATTTT	CASSFRLDSTDTQYF
NA	TRBV27	TRBJ1-1	TRBD1	TGTGCCAGCAGTGCCTACAGGGGGACTGAAGCTTTCTTT	CASSAYRGTEAFF
NA	TRBV5-5	TRBJ2-7	TRBD2	TGTGCCAGCAGCTCGGGAGGGGCCTACGAGCAGTACTTC	CASSSGGAYEQYF
NA	TRBV18	TRBJ2-2	NA	TGTGCCAGCTCACCGGCGGGAGAGGGACAGACGAACACCGGGGAGCTGTTTTTT	CASSPAGEGQTNTGELFF
NA	TRBV9	TRBJ2-3	TRBD1	TGTGCCAGCACCCTGGGGATAGGGGGCGTCGCAGATACGCAGTATTTT	CASTLGIGGVADTQYF
NA	TRBV5-1	TRBJ1-1	NA	TGCGCCAGCAGCGGGGGTAATGGCAGGGGAAACACTGAAGCTTTCTTT	CASSGGNGRGNTEAFF
NA	TRBV11-2	TRBJ1-1	NA	TGTGCCAGCAGCAAAGACCGAAACACTGAAGCTTTCTTT	CASSKDRNTEAFF
NA	TRBV7-8	TRBJ1-5	NA	TGTGCCAGCAGCTTACCCGAGGCAGGGGCGTATCAGCCCCAGCATTTT	CASSLPEAGAYQPQHF